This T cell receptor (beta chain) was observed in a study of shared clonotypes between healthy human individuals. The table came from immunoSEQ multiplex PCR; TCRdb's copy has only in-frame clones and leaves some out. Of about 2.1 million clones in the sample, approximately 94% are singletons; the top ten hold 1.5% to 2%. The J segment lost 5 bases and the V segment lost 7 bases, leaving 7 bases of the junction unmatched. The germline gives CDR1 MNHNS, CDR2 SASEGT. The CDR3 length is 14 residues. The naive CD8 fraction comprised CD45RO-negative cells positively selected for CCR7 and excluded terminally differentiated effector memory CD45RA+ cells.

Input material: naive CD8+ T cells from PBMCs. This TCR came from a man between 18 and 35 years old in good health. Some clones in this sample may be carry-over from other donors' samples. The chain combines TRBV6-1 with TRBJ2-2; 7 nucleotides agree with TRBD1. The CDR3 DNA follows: TGTGCCAGCACCGGGCAGGGGGTAACCGGGGAGCTGTTTTTT. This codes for CASTGQGVTGELFF.